The next 7 T cell receptor beta chains were all read from a single sample in a study of control samples from healthy donors and cancer patients. Profiled with immunoSEQ multiplex PCR; TCRdb holds only in-frame clones, not every one. The sample contains about 150,000 clones, approximately 94% of which appear only once. The sequencing sample was made of blood. These TCRs come from a man aged 35 to 55 in good health.

The V and J genes are TRBV19 and TRBJ1-5, with D possibly being TRBD1 (5 bases). Germline CDR1 LNHDA, CDR2 SQIVND (reference sequence). V lost 7 bases and J lost 6, with 19 bases in between. The CDR3 sequence is 15 residues long. CDR3 residues: CASTPWDGTVQPQHF. The CDR3 nucleotides read TGTGCCAGTACTCCCTGGGACGGAACGGTTCAGCCCCAGCATTTT.

The gene calls are TRBV4-3 and TRBJ2-7, with D perhaps matching TRBD1 or TRBD2 (5 bases each). CDR3 length: 14 residues. Germline CDR1 reads LGHNA; CDR2 reads YSLEER. Trimming took off 5 bases at V and 0 bases at J, with 11 bases between the two ends. In nucleotides, the CDR3 is TGCGCCAGCAGCGAGGGGTTATCCTCCTACGAGCAGTACTTC. It is translated as CASSEGLSSYEQYF.

This chain links TRBV5-1 with TRBJ2-1; 8 bases are a match to TRBD2. V shed 9 bases and J 4 bases; nucleotides not matched to a gene: 6. This CDR3 region has 13 residues. Germline CDR1 reads SGHRS; CDR2 reads YFSETQ. This CDR3 is CATPGGAYNEQFF. In DNA form, the CDR3 reads TGCGCCACCCCGGGGGGGGCGTACAATGAGCAGTTCTTC.

CDR3 sequence reads: CASSLLTGFPSNYGYTF. The CDR3 nucleotides are TGTGCCAGCAGCTTGTTAACAGGTTTTCCATCTAACTATGGCTACACCTTC. V gene TRBV5-6 combines with J gene TRBJ1-2; D possibly corresponds to TRBD1 (5 bases). Trimming shortened V by 1 base and J by 0 bases, and 16 bases separated the two germline ends. The V gene's germline CDR1 is SGHDT and CDR2 YYEEEE. The CDR3 is 17 residues long.

This chain uses TRBV2 with TRBJ1-2, with D possibly being TRBD1 (5 bases). Germline lookup yields CDR1 SNHLY and CDR2 FYNNEI. The V and J ends lost 9 bases and 4 bases respectively, with 12 bases between them. The CDR3 contains 12 residues. The DNA of the CDR3 is TGTGCCAGTTCGACAGTAAGCTATGGCTACACCTTC. As protein: CASSTVSYGYTF.

This clone showed up just once. The chain has TRBV4-1 and TRBJ1-2, with D unresolved. CDR1 MGHRA and CDR2 YSYEKL come from the germline V gene. V lost 2 bases and J lost 5, with 9 bases in between. This CDR3 contains 13 residues. CDR3 nucleotides: TGCGCCAGCAGCCAACCGGGGAGGTATGGCTACACCTTC. Protein: CASSQPGRYGYTF.

The V call is TRBV13, the J call TRBJ2-1, with D maybe TRBD2 (6 bases). From germline, CDR1 is PRHDT and CDR2 FYEKMQ (reference sequence). Trimming removed 4 bases from V and 2 bases from J, with 9 bases in between. The CDR3 is 14 residues long. The CDR3 nucleotides read TGTGCCAGCAGCTCCGGGGGAACCTACAATGAGCAGTTCTTC. The encoded protein is CASSSGGTYNEQFF.